This is a list of T cell receptor beta chains from one sample in a study of blood T cell repertoires in COVID-19. Only in-frame clones appear in the TCRdb table, and some are missing; sequencing was by immunoSEQ multiplex PCR. The data show over 45,000 clones, roughly four fifths seen once. The sample taken for sequencing was peripheral blood. The origin of the receptors is a man between 60 and 75 years old with active COVID-19. Each CDR3 is given with its conserved first and last residue. Each record gives: J gene, D gene, V gene, CDR3 length, clone size, CDR3 protein, CDR3 DNA. The D gene is left open where the match is weak. Size values are once, few and many counts, or a class for expanded clones, and some rows have none.

j_call: TRBJ2-5; d_call: NA; v_call: TRBV12-3/TRBV12-4; cdr3_length: 11; clone_size: NA; cdr3_aa: CASSPGTPQYF; cdr3_nt: TGTGCCAGCAGTCCCGGGACACCTCAGTACTTC
j_call: TRBJ2-1; d_call: TRBD1; v_call: TRBV5-8; cdr3_length: 14; clone_size: NA; cdr3_aa: CASSLGDRRYEQFF; cdr3_nt: TGTGCCAGCAGCTTGGGGGACAGGAGGTATGAGCAGTTCTTC
j_call: TRBJ1-1; d_call: TRBD1; v_call: TRBV6-5; cdr3_length: 15; clone_size: NA; cdr3_aa: CASSFTYRGDTEAFF; cdr3_nt: TGTGCCAGCAGCTTCACCTACAGGGGAGACACTGAAGCTTTCTTT
j_call: TRBJ1-2; d_call: NA; v_call: TRBV20-1; cdr3_length: 14; clone_size: NA; cdr3_aa: CSASLGAGDYGYTF; cdr3_nt: TGCAGTGCTAGTCTGGGGGCAGGGGACTATGGCTACACCTTC
j_call: TRBJ1-6; d_call: NA; v_call: TRBV21-1; cdr3_length: 15; clone_size: few; cdr3_aa: CASSKVPRGGGPLHF; cdr3_nt: TGTGCCAGCAGCAAAGTTCCGAGGGGAGGCGGACCCCTCCACTTT
j_call: TRBJ2-6; d_call: NA; v_call: TRBV18; cdr3_length: 17; clone_size: few; cdr3_aa: CASSLVRAGPGANVLTF; cdr3_nt: TGTGCCAGCTCACTCGTTAGGGCGGGGCCTGGGGCCAACGTCCTGACTTTC
j_call: TRBJ2-7; d_call: NA; v_call: TRBV5-1; cdr3_length: 15; clone_size: few; cdr3_aa: CASSLDAGLSYEQYF; cdr3_nt: TGCGCCAGCAGCTTGGATGCAGGGCTCTCCTACGAGCAGTACTTC
j_call: TRBJ1-1; d_call: NA; v_call: TRBV28; cdr3_length: 17; clone_size: few; cdr3_aa: CASSLFPTIHLNTEAFF; cdr3_nt: TGTGCCAGCAGTTTGTTCCCCACAATACACCTGAACACTGAAGCTTTCTTT
j_call: TRBJ1-6; d_call: TRBD1; v_call: TRBV5-1; cdr3_length: 16; clone_size: NA; cdr3_aa: CASSLVVGGQGSPLHF; cdr3_nt: TGCGCCAGCAGCTTAGTAGTAGGGGGACAGGGCTCACCCCTCCACTTT
j_call: TRBJ2-4; d_call: TRBD1; v_call: TRBV19; cdr3_length: 21; clone_size: NA; cdr3_aa: CASSPRSDRGSGRLAKNIQYF; cdr3_nt: TGTGCCAGTAGTCCTCGTTCGGACAGGGGAAGTGGGAGGTTAGCCAAAAACATTCAGTACTTC
j_call: TRBJ1-1; d_call: NA; v_call: TRBV28; cdr3_length: 15; clone_size: once; cdr3_aa: CASSAVGGANTEAFF; cdr3_nt: TGTGCCAGCAGTGCCGTCGGAGGGGCGAACACTGAAGCTTTCTTT
j_call: TRBJ2-7; d_call: NA; v_call: TRBV30; cdr3_length: 13; clone_size: NA; cdr3_aa: CAWSVLAAYEQYF; cdr3_nt: TGTGCCTGGAGTGTACTCGCCGCCTACGAGCAGTACTTC
j_call: TRBJ2-7; d_call: NA; v_call: TRBV19; cdr3_length: 14; clone_size: NA; cdr3_aa: CASTDGTPESEQYF; cdr3_nt: TGTGCCAGTACCGACGGGACTCCTGAGTCAGAGCAGTACTTC
j_call: TRBJ2-3; d_call: NA; v_call: TRBV9; cdr3_length: 10; clone_size: NA; cdr3_aa: CASNRDTQYF; cdr3_nt: TGTGCCAGCAACCGGGATACGCAGTATTTT
j_call: TRBJ1-2; d_call: TRBD1; v_call: TRBV7-9; cdr3_length: 15; clone_size: NA; cdr3_aa: CASSLQTGGSYGYTF; cdr3_nt: TGTGCCAGCAGCTTACAAACAGGGGGTAGTTATGGCTACACCTTC
j_call: TRBJ2-7; d_call: TRBD1; v_call: TRBV6-1; cdr3_length: 16; clone_size: NA; cdr3_aa: CASSDWDRRGLKEQYF; cdr3_nt: TGTGCCAGCAGTGACTGGGACAGGAGAGGACTGAAGGAGCAGTACTTC
j_call: TRBJ2-7; d_call: TRBD1; v_call: TRBV4-3; cdr3_length: 14; clone_size: NA; cdr3_aa: CASSQRDRGLEQYF; cdr3_nt: TGCGCCAGCAGCCAACGAGACAGGGGGCTCGAGCAGTACTTC
j_call: TRBJ1-1; d_call: NA; v_call: TRBV2; cdr3_length: 13; clone_size: NA; cdr3_aa: CASSATVNTEAFF; cdr3_nt: TGTGCCAGCAGTGCAACGGTGAACACTGAAGCTTTCTTT
j_call: TRBJ1-2; d_call: NA; v_call: TRBV19; cdr3_length: 13; clone_size: NA; cdr3_aa: CASRNQGYGGYTF; cdr3_nt: TGTGCCAGTAGGAACCAGGGGTATGGTGGCTACACCTTC
j_call: TRBJ2-7; d_call: NA; v_call: TRBV7-9; cdr3_length: 15; clone_size: NA; cdr3_aa: CASSLDLVRSYEQYF; cdr3_nt: TGTGCCAGCAGCTTAGATCTAGTCCGCTCCTACGAGCAGTACTTC
j_call: TRBJ2-3; d_call: NA; v_call: TRBV4-2; cdr3_length: 15; clone_size: NA; cdr3_aa: CASSQDLTGTDTQYF; cdr3_nt: TGTGCCAGCAGCCAAGATCTAACGGGCACAGATACGCAGTATTTT
j_call: TRBJ1-1; d_call: NA; v_call: TRBV15; cdr3_length: 14; clone_size: NA; cdr3_aa: CATSARVEYTEAFF; cdr3_nt: TGTGCCACCAGCGCCAGGGTAGAGTACACTGAAGCTTTCTTT
j_call: TRBJ1-1; d_call: TRBD1; v_call: TRBV5-1; cdr3_length: 14; clone_size: NA; cdr3_aa: CASSRGTGNTEAFF; cdr3_nt: TGCGCCAGCAGCCGCGGGACAGGGAACACTGAAGCTTTCTTT
j_call: TRBJ2-7; d_call: TRBD1; v_call: TRBV5-1; cdr3_length: 14; clone_size: NA; cdr3_aa: CASRGTGSSYEQYF; cdr3_nt: TGCGCCAGCAGGGGGACAGGTAGCTCCTACGAGCAGTACTTC
j_call: TRBJ2-7; d_call: TRBD1; v_call: TRBV6-5; cdr3_length: 14; clone_size: once; cdr3_aa: CASTESGGAYEQYF; cdr3_nt: TGTGCCAGCACCGAGTCAGGGGGTGCCTACGAGCAGTACTTC
j_call: TRBJ2-1; d_call: TRBD2; v_call: TRBV10-3; cdr3_length: 13; clone_size: NA; cdr3_aa: CAIGLAGANEQFF; cdr3_nt: TGTGCCATCGGACTAGCGGGAGCGAATGAGCAGTTCTTC
j_call: TRBJ2-5; d_call: NA; v_call: TRBV7-8; cdr3_length: 17; clone_size: NA; cdr3_aa: CASSSRRGLLSGETQYF; cdr3_nt: TGTGCCAGCAGCTCAAGGCGTGGACTCCTGTCGGGAGAGACCCAGTACTTC
j_call: TRBJ2-2; d_call: TRBD1; v_call: TRBV2; cdr3_length: 15; clone_size: NA; cdr3_aa: CASTRTGSGAGELFF; cdr3_nt: TGTGCCAGCACCCGGACAGGGTCGGGGGCCGGGGAGCTGTTTTTT
j_call: TRBJ2-1; d_call: NA; v_call: TRBV7-9; cdr3_length: 15; clone_size: once; cdr3_aa: CASSSGSGVYNEQFF; cdr3_nt: TGTGCCAGCAGCTCAGGATCCGGGGTCTACAATGAGCAGTTCTTC
j_call: TRBJ1-6; d_call: NA; v_call: TRBV19; cdr3_length: 16; clone_size: NA; cdr3_aa: CASSIYRAQDNSPLHF; cdr3_nt: TGTGCCAGTAGTATCTACAGAGCTCAAGATAATTCACCCCTCCACTTT
j_call: TRBJ2-7; d_call: NA; v_call: TRBV28; cdr3_length: 13; clone_size: NA; cdr3_aa: CASSLNSPGEQYF; cdr3_nt: TGTGCCAGCAGTTTAAACAGCCCAGGTGAGCAGTACTTC
j_call: TRBJ2-2; d_call: TRBD2; v_call: TRBV3-1/TRBV3-2; cdr3_length: 19; clone_size: NA; cdr3_aa: CASSHKGTSGARGTGELFF; cdr3_nt: TGTGCCAGCAGTCACAAGGGGACTAGCGGGGCCCGGGGGACCGGGGAGCTGTTTTTT
j_call: TRBJ1-5; d_call: NA; v_call: TRBV27; cdr3_length: 15; clone_size: NA; cdr3_aa: CASSQDTIPGRPQHF; cdr3_nt: TGTGCCAGCAGTCAAGACACCATACCTGGGCGGCCCCAGCATTTT
j_call: TRBJ2-1; d_call: TRBD2; v_call: TRBV5-1; cdr3_length: 15; clone_size: NA; cdr3_aa: CASSLLASGVNEQFF; cdr3_nt: TGCGCCAGCAGCTTGCTGGCTAGCGGGGTCAATGAGCAGTTCTTC
j_call: TRBJ2-1; d_call: NA; v_call: TRBV12-3/TRBV12-4; cdr3_length: 11; clone_size: NA; cdr3_aa: CASSPRDEQFF; cdr3_nt: TGTGCCAGCAGCCCCAGGGATGAGCAGTTCTTC
j_call: TRBJ2-5; d_call: NA; v_call: TRBV7-3; cdr3_length: 14; clone_size: NA; cdr3_aa: CASSLTGGEETQYF; cdr3_nt: TGTGCCAGCAGCTTAACAGGGGGGGAAGAGACCCAGTACTTC
j_call: TRBJ1-1; d_call: NA; v_call: TRBV19; cdr3_length: 13; clone_size: NA; cdr3_aa: CASSIGSYTEAFF; cdr3_nt: TGTGCCAGTAGTATCGGGTCCTACACTGAAGCTTTCTTT
j_call: TRBJ2-3; d_call: NA; v_call: TRBV5-1; cdr3_length: 15; clone_size: NA; cdr3_aa: CASSLSGYSTDTQYF; cdr3_nt: TGCGCCAGCAGCTTGTCAGGGTACAGCACAGATACGCAGTATTTT
j_call: TRBJ2-7; d_call: NA; v_call: TRBV3-1/TRBV3-2; cdr3_length: 14; clone_size: few; cdr3_aa: CASSQSVRESVQYF; cdr3_nt: TGTGCCAGCAGCCAATCCGTTCGGGAGTCGGTGCAGTACTTC
j_call: TRBJ1-4; d_call: NA; v_call: TRBV2; cdr3_length: 15; clone_size: NA; cdr3_aa: CASSGQQGTNEKLFF; cdr3_nt: TGTGCCAGCAGTGGACAACAGGGAACTAATGAAAAACTGTTTTTT
j_call: TRBJ1-1; d_call: NA; v_call: TRBV3-1/TRBV3-2; cdr3_length: 16; clone_size: medium-sized; cdr3_aa: CASSPTLGRGGTEAFF; cdr3_nt: TGTGCCAGCAGCCCGACCTTGGGGAGGGGGGGTACTGAAGCTTTCTTT
j_call: TRBJ2-7; d_call: TRBD1; v_call: TRBV30; cdr3_length: 14; clone_size: NA; cdr3_aa: CAWEPGTGSYEQYF; cdr3_nt: TGTGCCTGGGAACCCGGGACAGGCTCCTACGAGCAGTACTTC
j_call: TRBJ1-2; d_call: NA; v_call: TRBV7-8; cdr3_length: 16; clone_size: NA; cdr3_aa: CASSLDRNTINYGYTF; cdr3_nt: TGTGCCAGCAGCTTAGACAGGAACACCATCAACTATGGCTACACCTTC